The clone carrying this T cell receptor beta chain was found a few times. Its antigen remains unidentified. These data are taken from a study of identical twins. This CDR3 comprises 16 residues. With 2 bases clipped from V and 6 bases from J, the junction kept 6 bases outside the gene matches. Germline V gives CDR1 SGHKS, CDR2 YYEKEE (reference sequence). Broader study findings: Compared with unrelated sharing, twin-shared out-of-frame alpha sequences had more low-probability sequences.

Via MiXCR, TCRdb re-called the 5' RACE reads, giving one row per CDR3 protein. The repertoire holds roughly 500,000 distinct CDR3 sequences, with around 20% as singletons. A further study also used this sample, focusing on T cells expressing NK-cell markers. That work adds: In sorted CD3+CD56+NKG2C+, CD3+CD56+NKG2C- and CD3+CD56-NKG2C+ T cells, TCR beta repertoires were obtained. These clonotypes additionally ranked first within the CD3+CD56-NKG2C+ fraction of a handful of donors. The HCMV specificity of the expanded NKG2C+ T cell clones stayed unresolved.

This sequence originates from a woman under 30 in good health. The chain carries TRBV5-5 and TRBJ2-2; 11 nucleotides match TRBD1. The sample consisted of CD4+ T cells sorted from blood. The CDR3 DNA follows: TGTGCCAGCAGCTTCTCCGGGACAGGGGGGGCCGGGGAGCTGTTTTTT. Translation: CASSFSGTGGAGELFF.